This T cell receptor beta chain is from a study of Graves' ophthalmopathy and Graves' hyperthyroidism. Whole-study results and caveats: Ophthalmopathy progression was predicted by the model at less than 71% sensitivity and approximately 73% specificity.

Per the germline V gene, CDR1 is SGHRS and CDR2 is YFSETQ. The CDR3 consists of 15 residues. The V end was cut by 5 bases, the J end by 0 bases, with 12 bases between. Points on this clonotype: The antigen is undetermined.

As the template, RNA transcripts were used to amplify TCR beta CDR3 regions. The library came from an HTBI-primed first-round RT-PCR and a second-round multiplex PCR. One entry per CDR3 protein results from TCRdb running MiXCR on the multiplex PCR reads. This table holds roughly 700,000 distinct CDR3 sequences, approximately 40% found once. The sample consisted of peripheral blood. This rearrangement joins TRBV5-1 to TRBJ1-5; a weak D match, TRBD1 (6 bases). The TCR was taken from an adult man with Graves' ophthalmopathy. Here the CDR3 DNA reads TGCGCCAGCAGTGCAACAGGGTTTAGCAATCAGCCCCAGCATTTT. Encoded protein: CASSATGFSNQPQHF. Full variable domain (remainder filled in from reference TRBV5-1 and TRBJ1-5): KAGVTQTPRYLIKTRGQQVTLSCSPISGHRSVSWYQQTPGQGLQFLFEYFSETQRNKGNFPGRFSGRQFSNSRSEMNVSTLELGDSALYLCASSATGFSNQPQHFGDGTRLSIL.